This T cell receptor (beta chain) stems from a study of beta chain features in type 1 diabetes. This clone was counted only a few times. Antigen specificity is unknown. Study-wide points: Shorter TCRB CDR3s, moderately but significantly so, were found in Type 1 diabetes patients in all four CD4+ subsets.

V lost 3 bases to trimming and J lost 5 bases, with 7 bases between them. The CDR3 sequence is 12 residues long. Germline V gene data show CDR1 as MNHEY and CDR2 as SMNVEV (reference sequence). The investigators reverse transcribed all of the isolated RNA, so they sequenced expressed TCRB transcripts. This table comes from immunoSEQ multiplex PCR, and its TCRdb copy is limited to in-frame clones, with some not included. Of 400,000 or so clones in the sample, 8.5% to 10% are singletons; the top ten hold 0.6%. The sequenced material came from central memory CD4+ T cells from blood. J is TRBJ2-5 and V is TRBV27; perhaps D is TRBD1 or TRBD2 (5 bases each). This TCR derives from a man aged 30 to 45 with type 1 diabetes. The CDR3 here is CASSFWGETQYF. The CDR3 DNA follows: TGTGCCAGCAGTTTCTGGGGGGAGACCCAGTACTTC.